This T cell receptor beta chain was recorded in a study of tumor and adjacent non-tumor tissue in lung cancer (dated by TCRdb to the late 2010s). For context, the study as a whole: The cohort included 12 adenocarcinoma, a couple of squamous cell carcinoma and 1 small cell lung cancer patients. The study compared bulk TCRbeta repertoires between lung tumor tissue and matched distant non-tumor lung tissue from 15 or so lung cancer patients. In total, sequencing yielded 95 million to 150 million productive TCRbeta reads, which works out to an average of around 3.9 million reads per sample. Among the approximately 15 patients, ages ranged from about 30 to 85 years, about 10 were men and 5 were women, and disease was TNM stage I to III. TCRbeta CDR3 sequencing was performed on 25 to 30 paired specimens, with one tumor sample and one normal lung sample collected per patient. The research as a whole found: Peripheral blood was not sequenced, so blood TCRbeta repertoires in these lung cancer patients were not examined. Significantly higher TCR diversity was found in younger patients, and higher tumor TCR diversity was associated with shorter overall and disease-free survival. TCR diversity (inverse Simpson) was significantly higher in tumor than in normal lung tissue (roughly 390 vs 170, P = 0.0075, Mann-Whitney U test). The methods do not name the sequencing platform or mention unique molecular identifiers. The top 100 clones accounted for a significantly larger cumulative portion of the repertoire in normal lung than in tumor tissue. Only approximately 14 patients were included in the cohort, and the need for larger samples and more detailed clinical data was noted by the authors.

RNA was isolated from bulk, unsorted tissue, and RNA quality was assessed with a NanoDrop ND-1000 and an Agilent 2100. The normal lung samples consisted of distant non-tumor tissue collected more than 3 cm from the tumor edge. Donors were newly diagnosed lung cancer patients admitted for thoracic surgery in China between August and November 2014, without prior chemotherapy. Patients with previous radiotherapy or chemotherapy, or with another concurrent cancer, were excluded from the study. Surgical tissue pieces of about 1-2.1 cm3 were preserved in RNAlater solution and stored at -80 °C until use. The CDR3 runs 14 residues from the cysteine to the phenylalanine. CDR3 DNA is the only sequence kept; it has 42 bases, read in frame from the first base. The V end gives up 8 bases and the J end 6 bases, leaving 8 bases in the junction not matched to a gene. For CDR1 and CDR2, the germline V gene lists MNHNS and SASEGT.

Notes on this clonotype: Its cognate antigen has yet to be identified. No base qualities exist here, and no much larger clone lies one base off it.

To prepare the library, multiplex PCR was applied. The sequencer listed for this sample is Illumina HiSeq 2500. TCRbeta libraries were constructed through three rounds of nested PCR with primers (Table S4) according to protocols adapted from ARM-PCR. Before sequencing, PCR products in the 200-500 bp range were cut out of the gel and cleaned up using the QIAquick gel extraction kit. The paper's processing steps were these. Reads were cleaned using Trimmomatic, were merged into complete CDR3 sequences using FLASH, and were assigned to V(D)J germline segments using MiTCR. Clonal diversity was computed as the inverse Simpson's index with VDJtools. In-frame sequences without a premature stop codon were defined as productive reads. TCRdb's own reprocessing of the public reads used fastp at Q25 and MiXCR and kept productive beta chains. Each CDR3 protein appears once, grouped with its most common genes and DNA. The V and J calls and clone size are TCRdb's, not the authors'. In all, the sample holds some 100,000 distinct CDR3 sequences, and 65% of those were seen once. In total, the top ten clones hold less than 20% of the sample.

The chain uses TRBV6-1 and TRBJ1-4, and 8 bases in between align with TRBD1. The source of this sequence is a man aged 25 to 40 with non-small cell lung cancer. Sequencing was performed on distant non-tumor lung tissue. The nucleotide sequence is given as TGTGCCAGCGAGTGGGGACAGGCGGATGAAAAACTGTTTTTT. It specifies CASEWGQADEKLFF.